A selection of T cell receptor beta chains follows, all from one sample in a study of T cell repertoires in ileal Crohn's disease. Sequencing used immunoSEQ multiplex PCR; TCRdb keeps in-frame clones, though not all of them. The sample holds just under 4,000 clones; about 76% are singletons and the top ten take 22%. Input material: ileal tissue. The receptors here all came from an adult with Crohn's disease. The CDR3 runs from the conserved cysteine through the conserved F or W. A D gene is named only where the DNA matches it firmly. Clone size appears in some rows only: once, few, many, or a class for an expanded clone.

j_gene | abundance | d_gene | v_gene | CDR3aa | CDR3nt
TRBJ1-5 | few | - | TRBV4-3 | CASSQGVYQPQHF | TGCGCCAGCAGCCAAGGAGTCTATCAGCCCCAGCATTTT
TRBJ2-2 | - | TRBD2 | TRBV7-7 | CASSRGLGGKEIGELFF | TGTGCCAGCAGCCGAGGGTTGGGGGGGAAAGAGATCGGGGAGCTGTTTTTT
TRBJ2-5 | - | TRBD2 | TRBV2 | CASSTGGETQYF | TGTGCCAGCAGTACGGGGGGGGAGACCCAGTACTTC
TRBJ2-5 | - | - | TRBV5-4 | CASSPVGRGETQYF | TGTGCCAGCAGCCCGGTAGGGAGGGGGGAGACCCAGTACTTC
TRBJ1-4 | - | - | TRBV5-6 | CASSQSARNEKLFF | TGTGCCAGCAGCCAATCAGCGAGAAATGAAAAACTGTTTTTT
TRBJ1-2 | - | - | TRBV7-2 | CASSEDSRGYTF | TGTGCCAGCAGCGAGGATAGTAGGGGCTACACCTTC
TRBJ1-5 | - | - | TRBV28 | CASSSLRVGNQPQHF | TGTGCCAGCAGCTCTCTGCGGGTTGGAAATCAGCCCCAGCATTTT
TRBJ2-1 | few | TRBD1 | TRBV29-1 | CSVDGTGVENEQFF | TGCAGCGTGGACGGGACAGGGGTTGAAAATGAGCAGTTCTTC
TRBJ2-7 | - | - | TRBV7-9 | CASSLPQGHIYEQYF | TGTGCCAGCAGCTTACCCCAGGGGCATATCTACGAGCAGTACTTC
TRBJ2-3 | - | - | TRBV27 | CATFLEGGDGMDTQYF | TGTGCCACCTTCTTAGAGGGCGGAGACGGTATGGATACGCAGTATTTT
TRBJ2-7 | - | TRBD2 | TRBV28 | CASKSHAGLAGVGEQYF | TGTGCCAGCAAATCCCATGCGGGACTAGCGGGAGTTGGGGAGCAGTACTTC
TRBJ2-3 | - | - | TRBV5-4 | CASSLQGLDTQYF | TGTGCCAGCAGCTTACAGGGTTTAGATACGCAGTATTTT
TRBJ2-1 | - | TRBD2 | TRBV18 | CASSSGASGIPYNEQFF | TGTGCCAGCTCATCCGGGGCTAGCGGGATCCCCTACAATGAGCAGTTCTTC
TRBJ2-1 | once | TRBD2 | TRBV11-2 | CASSLDQAGVSYNEQFF | TGTGCCAGCAGCTTAGATCAAGCGGGGGTATCCTACAATGAGCAGTTCTTC
TRBJ2-1 | - | TRBD1 | TRBV7-6 | CASSPDRGGHEQFF | TGTGCCAGCAGCCCGGACAGGGGAGGGCATGAGCAGTTCTTC
TRBJ1-5 | once | - | TRBV6-5 | CASRPGVSQPQHF | TGTGCCAGCAGACCAGGGGTGAGTCAGCCCCAGCATTTT
TRBJ2-3 | once | - | TRBV27 | CASSAVPTDTQYF | TGTGCCAGCTCGGCGGTGCCCACAGATACGCAGTATTTT
TRBJ1-6 | - | - | TRBV2 | CASRGGPADNSPLHF | TGTGCCAGCAGGGGGGGGCCAGCTGATAATTCACCCCTCCACTTT
TRBJ2-5 | - | - | TRBV11-2 | CASSLNTRETQYF | TGTGCCAGCAGCTTAAACACGAGGGAGACCCAGTACTTC
TRBJ2-5 | - | TRBD2 | TRBV30 | CAWDRGGGETQYF | TGTGCCTGGGACCGGGGGGGAGGAGAGACCCAGTACTTC
TRBJ1-5 | - | - | TRBV5-1 | CASSLAPGLGIQPQHF | TGCGCCAGCAGCTTGGCCCCGGGACTGGGTATTCAGCCCCAGCATTTT
TRBJ2-7 | - | TRBD2 | TRBV2 | CASRPPGLADEQYF | TGTGCCAGCAGGCCACCGGGACTAGCCGACGAGCAGTACTTC
TRBJ2-7 | - | - | TRBV10-2 | CATNTRLGNYEQYF | TGCGCCACCAATACCAGACTAGGAAACTACGAGCAGTACTTC
TRBJ2-3 | - | TRBD2 | TRBV7-2 | CASSLVKGTNTDTQYF | TGTGCCAGCAGCTTAGTTAAGGGGACTAACACAGATACGCAGTATTTT
TRBJ1-1 | - | - | TRBV6-5 | CASSPGIYTEAFF | TGTGCCAGCAGCCCCGGGATTTACACTGAAGCTTTCTTT
TRBJ2-2 | - | - | TRBV28 | CASSLTGLNTGELFF | TGTGCCAGCAGTTTAACAGGATTGAACACCGGGGAGCTGTTTTTT
TRBJ1-6 | - | - | TRBV6-1 | CASSERMRSSYNSPLHF | TGTGCCAGCAGTGAAAGGATGAGGAGCTCCTATAATTCCCCCCTCCACTTT
TRBJ2-7 | - | - | TRBV30 | CAWSRGTYEQYF | TGTGCCTGGAGTCGGGGTACCTACGAGCAGTACTTC
TRBJ2-7 | - | - | TRBV19 | CASSIKGGESYEQYF | TGTGCCAGTAGTATAAAAGGCGGGGAGAGCTACGAGCAGTACTTC
TRBJ1-2 | large | - | TRBV19 | CASSMGDIAGYGYTF | TGTGCCAGTAGTATGGGTGACATCGCGGGCTATGGCTACACCTTC
TRBJ1-2 | - | - | TRBV7-9 | CASSLDAGEGYTF | TGTGCCAGCAGCTTAGATGCAGGGGAGGGCTACACCTTC
TRBJ2-1 | - | - | TRBV5-1 | CASSLGVSDEQFF | TGCGCCAGCAGCTTGGGAGTATCGGATGAGCAGTTCTTC
TRBJ1-2 | - | TRBD1 | TRBV28 | CASSAPTGGNYGYTF | TGTGCCAGCAGTGCCCCCACAGGGGGCAACTATGGCTACACCTTC
TRBJ1-6 | - | - | TRBV7-2 | CASSRGAAFDNSPLHF | TGTGCCAGCAGCCGTGGTGCGGCTTTTGATAATTCACCCCTCCACTTT
TRBJ2-5 | once | TRBD1 | TRBV6-6 | CASSQQGETQYF | TGTGCCAGCAGTCAACAGGGGGAGACCCAGTACTTC
TRBJ2-1 | once | - | TRBV4-1 | CASSPNYNEQFF | TGCGCCAGCAGCCCCAACTACAATGAGCAGTTCTTC
TRBJ2-7 | - | - | TRBV9 | CASSESGGNYFMRQYF | TGTGCCAGCAGCGAAAGTGGGGGGAACTATTTTATGAGGCAGTACTTC
TRBJ1-5 | few | - | TRBV2 | CASSLPLSNQPQHF | TGTGCCAGCAGCCTCCCCCTTTCCAATCAGCCCCAGCATTTT
TRBJ2-2 | once | - | TRBV4-1 | CASSQEPLVGGWTNTGELFF | TGCGCCAGCAGCCAAGAACCTTTGGTTGGGGGCTGGACGAACACCGGGGAGCTGTTTTTT
TRBJ2-1 | once | TRBD2 | TRBV7-8 | CASSPRTSGARSYNEQFF | TGTGCCAGCAGCCCCCGGACTAGCGGGGCGCGCTCCTACAATGAGCAGTTCTTC
TRBJ2-1 | - | - | TRBV14 | CASSQVRRAEQFF | TGTGCCAGCAGCCAAGTGAGGAGGGCAGAGCAGTTCTTC
TRBJ2-7 | - | TRBD1 | TRBV7-8 | CASSLVGQGTYEQYF | TGTGCCAGCAGCTTAGTTGGACAGGGGACCTACGAGCAGTACTTC
TRBJ1-2 | - | - | TRBV4-3 | CASSHGHPGQLYGYTF | TGCGCCAGCAGCCATGGACACCCAGGACAGCTCTATGGCTACACCTTC
TRBJ1-1 | - | TRBD1 | TRBV2 | CASRSSITGVNTEAFF | TGTGCCAGCCGTAGTTCCATTACAGGGGTCAACACTGAAGCTTTCTTT
TRBJ2-7 | once | TRBD2 | TRBV28 | CASTILAGGSEQYF | TGTGCCAGCACCATATTAGCGGGAGGGAGCGAGCAGTACTTC
TRBJ2-1 | - | - | TRBV4-3 | CASSQDQGFSSYNEQFF | TGCGCCAGCAGCCAAGATCAGGGCTTCAGCTCCTACAATGAGCAGTTCTTC
TRBJ1-2 | - | - | TRBV15 | CATSRDYAGTSGKGGYTF | TGTGCCACCAGCAGAGATTATGCCGGGACATCAGGGAAAGGTGGCTACACCTTC
TRBJ1-6 | once | TRBD1 | TRBV7-2 | CASSLGGTGGSPLHF | TGTGCCAGCAGCTTAGGGGGGACAGGGGGATCACCCCTCCACTTT
TRBJ1-3 | - | - | TRBV4-3 | CASSQDLGPGNTIYF | TGCGCCAGCAGCCAAGACCTAGGCCCTGGAAACACCATATATTTT